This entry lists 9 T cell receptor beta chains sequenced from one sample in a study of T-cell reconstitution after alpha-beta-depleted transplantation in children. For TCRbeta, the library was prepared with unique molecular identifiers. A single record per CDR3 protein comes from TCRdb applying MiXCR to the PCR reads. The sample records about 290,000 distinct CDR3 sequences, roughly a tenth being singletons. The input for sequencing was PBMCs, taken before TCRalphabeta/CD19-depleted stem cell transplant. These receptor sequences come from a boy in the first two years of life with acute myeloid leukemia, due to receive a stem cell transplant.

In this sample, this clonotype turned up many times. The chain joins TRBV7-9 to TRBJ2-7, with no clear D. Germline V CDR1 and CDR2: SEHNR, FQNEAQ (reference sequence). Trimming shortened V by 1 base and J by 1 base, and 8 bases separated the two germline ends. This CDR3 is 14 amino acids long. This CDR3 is CASSLEVGSYEQYF. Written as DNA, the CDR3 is TGTGCCAGCAGCTTAGAAGTAGGATCCTACGAGCAGTACTTC.

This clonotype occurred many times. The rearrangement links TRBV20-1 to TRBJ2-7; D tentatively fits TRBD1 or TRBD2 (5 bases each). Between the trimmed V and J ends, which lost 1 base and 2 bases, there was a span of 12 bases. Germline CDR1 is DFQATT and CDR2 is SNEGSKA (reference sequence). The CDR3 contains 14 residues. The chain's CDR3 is CSARGTYGAYEQYF. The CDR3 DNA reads TGCAGTGCTAGAGGGACATACGGGGCCTACGAGCAGTACTTC.

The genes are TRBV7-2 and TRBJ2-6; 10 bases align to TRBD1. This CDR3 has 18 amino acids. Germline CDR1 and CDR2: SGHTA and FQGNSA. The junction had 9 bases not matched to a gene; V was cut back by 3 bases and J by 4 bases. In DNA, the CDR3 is TGTGCCAGCAGCTTTCTCAGGACAGGGGGGGCGGGGGCCAACGTCCTGACTTTC. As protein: CASSFLRTGGAGANVLTF.

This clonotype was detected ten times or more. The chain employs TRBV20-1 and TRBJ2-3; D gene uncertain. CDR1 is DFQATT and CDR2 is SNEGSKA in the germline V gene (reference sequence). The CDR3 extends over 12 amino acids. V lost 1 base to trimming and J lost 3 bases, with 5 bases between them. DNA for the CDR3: TGCAGTGCTAGAGTCGGAACAGATACGCAGTATTTT. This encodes CSARVGTDTQYF.

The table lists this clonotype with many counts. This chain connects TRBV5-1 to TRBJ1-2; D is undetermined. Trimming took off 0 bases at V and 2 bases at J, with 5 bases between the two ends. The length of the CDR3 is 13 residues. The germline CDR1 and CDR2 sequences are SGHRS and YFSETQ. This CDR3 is CASSLVENYGYTF. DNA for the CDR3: TGCGCCAGCAGCTTGGTTGAAAACTATGGCTACACCTTC. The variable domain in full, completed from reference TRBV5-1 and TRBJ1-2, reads KAGVTQTPRYLIKTRGQQVTLSCSPISGHRSVSWYQQTPGQGLQFLFEYFSETQRNKGNFPGRFSGRQFSNSRSEMNVSTLELGDSALYLCASSLVENYGYTFGSGTRLTVV.

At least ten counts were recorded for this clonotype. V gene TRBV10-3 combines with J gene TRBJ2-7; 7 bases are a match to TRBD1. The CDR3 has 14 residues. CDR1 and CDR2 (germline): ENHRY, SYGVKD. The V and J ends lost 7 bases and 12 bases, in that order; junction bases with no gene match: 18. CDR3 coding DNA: TGTGCCATCAAGAACGGCAGGGACAGCACCTTAAGGTACTTC. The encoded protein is CAIKNGRDSTLRYF.

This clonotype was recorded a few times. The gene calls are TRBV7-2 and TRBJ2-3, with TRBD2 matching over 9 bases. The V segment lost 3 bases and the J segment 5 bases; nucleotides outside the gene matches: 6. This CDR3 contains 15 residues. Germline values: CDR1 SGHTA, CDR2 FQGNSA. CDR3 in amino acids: CASSFGLARLDTQYF. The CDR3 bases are TGTGCCAGCAGCTTCGGACTAGCGAGGTTAGATACGCAGTATTTT.

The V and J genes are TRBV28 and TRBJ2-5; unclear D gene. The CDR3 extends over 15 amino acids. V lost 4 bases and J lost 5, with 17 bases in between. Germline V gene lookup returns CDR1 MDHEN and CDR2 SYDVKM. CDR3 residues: CASSWSWQYPETQYF. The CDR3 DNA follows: TGTGCCAGCAGTTGGTCGTGGCAGTACCCTGAGACCCAGTACTTC. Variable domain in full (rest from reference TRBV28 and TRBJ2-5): DVKVTQSSRYLVKRTGEKVFLECVQDMDHENMFWYRQDPGLGLRLIYFSYDVKMKEKGDIPEGYSVSREKKERFSLILESASTNQTSMYLCASSWSWQYPETQYFGPGTRLLVL.

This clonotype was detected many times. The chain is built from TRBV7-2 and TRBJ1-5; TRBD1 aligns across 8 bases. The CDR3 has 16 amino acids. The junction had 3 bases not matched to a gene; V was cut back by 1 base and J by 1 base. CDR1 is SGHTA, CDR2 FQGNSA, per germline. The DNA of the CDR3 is TGTGCCAGCAGCTTAGTGACAGGGGCAAGCAATCAGCCCCAGCATTTT. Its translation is CASSLVTGASNQPQHF.